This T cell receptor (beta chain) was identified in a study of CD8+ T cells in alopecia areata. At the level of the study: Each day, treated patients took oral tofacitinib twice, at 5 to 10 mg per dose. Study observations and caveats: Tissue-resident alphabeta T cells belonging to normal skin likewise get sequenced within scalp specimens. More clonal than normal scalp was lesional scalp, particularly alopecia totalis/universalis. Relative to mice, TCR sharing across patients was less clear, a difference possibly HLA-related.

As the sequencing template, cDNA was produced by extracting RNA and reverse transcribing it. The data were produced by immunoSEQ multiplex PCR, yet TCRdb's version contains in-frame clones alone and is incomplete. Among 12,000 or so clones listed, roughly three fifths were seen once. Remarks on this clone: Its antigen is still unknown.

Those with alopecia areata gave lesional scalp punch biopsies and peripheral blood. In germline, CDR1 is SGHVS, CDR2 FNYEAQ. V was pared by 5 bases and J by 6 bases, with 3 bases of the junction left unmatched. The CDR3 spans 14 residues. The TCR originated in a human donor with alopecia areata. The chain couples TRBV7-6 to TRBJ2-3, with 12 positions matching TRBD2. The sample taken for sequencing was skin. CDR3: CASSPGLAGDTQYF. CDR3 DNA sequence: TGTGCCAGCAGCCCAGGACTAGCGGGGGATACGCAGTATTTT.